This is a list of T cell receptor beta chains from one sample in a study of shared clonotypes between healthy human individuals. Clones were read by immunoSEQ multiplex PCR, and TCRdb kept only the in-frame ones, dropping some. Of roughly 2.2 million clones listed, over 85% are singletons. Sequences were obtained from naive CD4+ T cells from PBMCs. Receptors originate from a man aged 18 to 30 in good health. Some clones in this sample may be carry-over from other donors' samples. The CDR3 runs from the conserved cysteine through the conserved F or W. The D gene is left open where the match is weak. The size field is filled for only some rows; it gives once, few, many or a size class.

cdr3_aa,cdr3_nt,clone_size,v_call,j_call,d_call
CASSSQGGDYEQYF,TGTGCCAGCAGCTCGCAGGGTGGGGACTACGAGCAGTACTTC,.,TRBV7-2,TRBJ2-7,.
CASSQDLGRLSSTDTQYF,TGCGCCAGCAGCCAAGATTTAGGGAGGTTATCTAGCACAGATACGCAGTATTTT,.,TRBV4-3,TRBJ2-3,.
CASSLTVNQPQHF,TGTGCCAGCAGCTTGACAGTCAATCAGCCCCAGCATTTT,.,TRBV7-2,TRBJ1-5,.
CASSLGSIAKNIQYF,TGTGCCAGCAGTTTGGGATCCATAGCCAAAAACATTCAGTACTTC,.,TRBV5-5,TRBJ2-4,.
CASREGHAAFF,TGTGCCAGCAGAGAAGGACATGCAGCTTTCTTT,.,TRBV6-1,TRBJ1-1,.
CASSVGQGTGEQYF,TGCGCCAGCAGCGTGGGACAGGGAACGGGCGAGCAGTACTTC,.,TRBV5-1,TRBJ2-7,TRBD1
CASSFTITGELFF,TGTGCCAGCAGCTTTACCATCACCGGGGAGCTGTTTTTT,.,TRBV7-2,TRBJ2-2,.
CASSLLSRGNYNEQFF,TGCGCCAGCAGCTTGCTTTCCAGGGGGAATTACAATGAGCAGTTCTTC,.,TRBV5-1,TRBJ2-1,TRBD1
CASAGTVSNEQFF,TGTGCCAGCGCCGGGACAGTGAGCAATGAGCAGTTCTTC,.,TRBV5-4,TRBJ2-1,TRBD1
CASSAEQGEAQPQHF,TGTGCCAGCAGCGCCGAGCAGGGGGAAGCACAGCCCCAGCATTTT,once,TRBV9,TRBJ1-5,TRBD1
CASIPTTYGYTF,TGTGCCAGCATCCCCACGACCTATGGCTACACCTTC,.,TRBV27,TRBJ1-2,.
CASSQFLLRDSPFF,TGTGCCAGCAGCCAATTCCTCCTGCGAGACAGTCCGTTTTTT,few,TRBV4-2,TRBJ1-4,.
CASSANYNEQFF,TGCGCCAGCAGCGCTAATTACAATGAGCAGTTCTTC,.,TRBV5-1,TRBJ2-1,.
CASSKGQFF,TGTGCCAGCAGCAAAGGGCAGTTCTTC,.,TRBV21-1,TRBJ2-1,.
CASSEALPGQGNYEQYF,TGTGCCAGCAGTGAAGCGCTTCCGGGTCAGGGAAACTACGAGCAGTACTTC,.,TRBV2,TRBJ2-7,.
CASSGGIRSYEQYF,TGTGCCAGCTCCGGGGGGATTAGGTCCTACGAGCAGTACTTC,.,TRBV6-6,TRBJ2-7,TRBD2
CASYLQGAEETQYF,TGTGCCAGCTACCTCCAGGGGGCGGAAGAGACCCAGTACTTC,.,TRBV28,TRBJ2-5,TRBD1
CASSLRGGYTF,TGTGCCAGCAGTTTAAGAGGTGGCTACACCTTC,.,TRBV28,TRBJ1-2,.
CASSGITGAGGYTF,TGTGCCAGCAGCGGTATCACAGGGGCGGGCGGCTACACCTTC,.,TRBV7-2,TRBJ1-2,TRBD1
CASSPAGNTEAFF,TGTGCCAGCAGTCCAGCAGGGAACACTGAAGCTTTCTTT,few,TRBV6-5,TRBJ1-1,.
CASSQADRGVQPQHF,TGCGCCAGCAGCCAGGCGGACAGGGGGGTTCAGCCCCAGCATTTT,.,TRBV4-1,TRBJ1-5,TRBD1
CASSPVGGTGNEQFF,TGTGCCAGCTCACCCGTGGGGGGGACAGGGAATGAGCAGTTCTTC,.,TRBV18,TRBJ2-1,TRBD1
CASSESTSGRPREQYF,TGCGCCAGCAGTGAGTCTACTAGCGGGAGGCCCCGCGAGCAGTACTTC,.,TRBV10-1,TRBJ2-7,TRBD2
CASSLRDRVDTGELFF,TGTGCCAGCAGCTTGCGTGACAGGGTAGACACCGGGGAGCTGTTTTTT,.,TRBV5-4,TRBJ2-2,TRBD1
CASSVGLGRDEQFF,TGTGCCAGCAGCGTCGGACTAGGCCGCGATGAGCAGTTCTTC,.,TRBV7-3,TRBJ2-1,TRBD2
CASSKDRTYGYTF,TGTGCCAGCAGCAAAGACAGGACCTATGGCTACACCTTC,.,TRBV7-9,TRBJ1-2,.
CAWSVVGRNQPQHF,TGTGCCTGGAGTGTAGTGGGGAGAAATCAGCCCCAGCATTTT,once,TRBV30,TRBJ1-5,.
CASSLGDRPYGYTF,TGCGCCAGCAGCTTGGGGGACAGGCCCTATGGCTACACCTTC,.,TRBV5-1,TRBJ1-2,TRBD1